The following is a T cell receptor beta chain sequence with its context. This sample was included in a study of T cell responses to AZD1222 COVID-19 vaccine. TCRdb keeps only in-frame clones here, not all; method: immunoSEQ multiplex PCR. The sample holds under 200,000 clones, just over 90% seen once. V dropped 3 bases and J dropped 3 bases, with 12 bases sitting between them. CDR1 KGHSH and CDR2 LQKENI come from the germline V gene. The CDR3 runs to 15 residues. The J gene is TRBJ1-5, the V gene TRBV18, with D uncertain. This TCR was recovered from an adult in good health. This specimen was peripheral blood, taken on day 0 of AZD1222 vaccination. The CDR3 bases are TGTGCCAGCTCACCCGGGCTGCGGGACAATCAGCCCCAGCATTTT. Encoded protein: CASSPGLRDNQPQHF.